The 16 T cell receptor beta chains reported below all come from one sample, sequenced in a study of T cell repertoires in ileal Crohn's disease. Generated by immunoSEQ multiplex PCR, the TCRdb table keeps only in-frame clones and is missing some. Among more than 11,000 clones, roughly 84% were seen once, and the ten largest hold about 6.5%. Sequencing was carried out using ileal tissue. The receptors come from an adult with Crohn's disease.

The chain uses TRBV6-1 and TRBJ2-5; D uncertain. The closer fit of TRBJ2-7 to the DNA end suggests the J call may be wrong. CDR1 is MNHNS, CDR2 SASEGT, per germline. The CDR3 has 13 amino acids. The CDR3 protein is CASRAADSYEQYF. The DNA of the CDR3 is TGTGCCAGCAGAGCAGCTGACTCCTACGAGCAGTACTTC.

V and J are TRBV9 and TRBJ2-3; 7 nucleotides line up with TRBD2. The CDR3 runs 16 residues. Germline V CDR1 and CDR2: SGDLS, YYNGEE. The trim removed 0 bases at V and 0 bases at J, leaving 4 bases unmatched. CDR3 nucleotides: TGTGCCAGCAGCGTAGGGCTAGCGGCTAGCACAGATACGCAGTATTTT. Amino acids: CASSVGLAASTDTQYF. Using reference TRBV9 and TRBJ2-3 for the parts outside the CDR3, the full variable domain is DSGVTQTPKHLITATGQRVTLRCSPRSGDLSVYWYQQSLDQGLQFLIQYYNGEERAKGNILERFSAQQFPDLHSELNLSSLELGDSALYFCASSVGLAASTDTQYFGPGTRLTVL.

In its sample, this clone was seen a few times. The chain recombines TRBV10-2 with TRBJ2-5, with a weak D call TRBD2 (5 bases). V shed 6 bases and J shed 1 base, with 18 bases lying between them. This CDR3 contains 16 residues. In germline, CDR1 is WSHSY, CDR2 SAAADI. The CDR3 bases are TGCGCCAGCAGGAACGGGGTAGCCGAAACCCAAGAGACCCAGTACTTC. Translating it yields CASRNGVAETQETQYF.

In nucleotides, the CDR3 is TGCGCCAGCAGCTTGGAGACAGCTACTGGAAACACCATATATTTT. Translated, it gives CASSLETATGNTIYF. The V call is TRBV5-1, the J call TRBJ1-3; D is perhaps TRBD1 (5 bases). The CDR3 loop spans 15 amino acids. Germline CDR1 reads SGHRS; CDR2 reads YFSETQ. The ends were cut back, 0 bases at V and 2 bases at J, with 9 bases in the middle.

This clone was counted a single time. The genes are TRBV21-1 and TRBJ2-2; TRBD1 was called by the table and not checked on the DNA. TRBV21-1 is described as a pseudogene. CDR3 size: 12 residues. CDR3 in DNA: TGTGCCAGCAGCTGGCCTGCTCGGGAGCTGTTTTTT. Translated, it gives CASSWPARELFF.

The chain links TRBV6-5 to TRBJ2-7, with a possible D match to TRBD2 (6 bases). Germline CDR1 reads MNHEY; CDR2 reads SVGAGI. The germline V and J ends were trimmed by 6 bases and 5 bases, with 20 bases remaining between them. The CDR3 is made up of 15 amino acids. The CDR3 DNA follows: TGTGCCAGCAGCACCGGGACGGCGGGAATCAACGAGCAGTACTTC. Encoded protein: CASSTGTAGINEQYF.

The rearrangement joins TRBV28 to TRBJ1-2; 8 bases are shared with TRBD1. The CDR3 has 13 amino acids. The germline V gene has CDR1 MDHEN and CDR2 SYDVKM. J gave up 3 bases and V 7 bases, and 4 bases lay outside the gene matches. The CDR3 protein is CASTVTGDYGYTF. CDR3 bases: TGTGCCAGCACCGTGACAGGGGACTATGGCTACACCTTC.

This clone was seen more than once but under ten times. V is TRBV5-1 and J is TRBJ2-7; the match to TRBD2 covers 8 bases. The CDR3 length is 15 residues. From germline, CDR1 is SGHRS and CDR2 YFSETQ. J was trimmed by 3 bases and V by 0 bases; bases with no gene match: 5. The CDR3 spells CASSLGSGGVYEQYF. In DNA form, the CDR3 reads TGCGCCAGCAGCTTGGGTTCGGGAGGGGTCTACGAGCAGTACTTC.

The gene calls are TRBV2 and TRBJ2-5; 14 bases match TRBD2. Trimming at V came to 8 bases and at J to 5 bases, leaving 4 bases not matched to a gene. CDR1 and CDR2 (germline): SNHLY, FYNNEI. The CDR3 has 14 amino acids. Here the CDR3 reads CASGGLAGVETQYF. In DNA form, the CDR3 reads TGTGCCAGCGGGGGACTAGCGGGAGTGGAGACCCAGTACTTC.

CDR3 region: CASSWDRGHIQYF. The CDR3 nucleotides are TGTGCCAGCAGCTGGGACAGGGGGCACATTCAGTACTTC. This rearrangement joins TRBV5-4 to TRBJ2-4; 12 bases are a match to TRBD1. The germline CDR1 and CDR2 sequences are SGHNT and YYREEE (reference sequence). With 3 bases clipped from V and 8 bases from J, the junction kept 0 bases outside the gene matches. This CDR3 has 13 amino acids.

This rearrangement joins TRBV10-2 to TRBJ2-7; TRBD2 matches 7 bases. After removal of 8 bases from V and 3 bases from J, the junction contained 4 bases not matched to a gene. This CDR3 comprises 12 residues. CDR1 WSHSY and CDR2 SAAADI come from the germline V gene. The CDR3 DNA sequence: TGCGCCAGCGGCCTAGCGGTCTACGAGCAGTACTTC. It translates to CASGLAVYEQYF.

The chain carries TRBV2 and TRBJ2-7, with TRBD1 identical over 8 bases. The germline CDR1 and CDR2 sequences are SNHLY and FYNNEI. The trim removed 3 bases at V and 7 bases at J, leaving 5 bases unmatched. The CDR3 covers 13 residues. The CDR3 here is CASSDPRGHEQYF. CDR3 DNA sequence: TGTGCCAGCAGTGACCCCAGGGGGCATGAGCAGTACTTC.

This chain uses TRBV30 with TRBJ2-6, with D unclear. The germline CDR1 and CDR2 sequences are GTSNPN and SVGIG (reference sequence). The CDR3 spans 15 residues. Trimming stripped 2 bases from V and 2 bases from J, with 10 bases between. The CDR3 DNA reads as TGTGCCTGGAGTATGGGCGAAGCTGGGGCCAACGTCCTGACTTTC. It yields the protein CAWSMGEAGANVLTF.

This chain uses TRBV11-3 with TRBJ1-1; 10 bases fit TRBD1. CDR3 length: 15 residues. Germline trimming cut 0 bases from V and 4 bases from J; bases unmatched to any gene: 2. Germline CDR1 and CDR2: SGHNT and YENEEA. The chain's CDR3 is CASSLDGTGATEAFF. In DNA, the CDR3 is TGTGCCAGCAGCTTAGATGGGACAGGGGCCACTGAAGCTTTCTTT.

This chain uses TRBV28 with TRBJ2-7; 7 bases agree with TRBD1. The CDR3 sequence is 14 residues long. V lost 8 bases, J lost 1 base, and 8 bases stayed unmatched. CDR1 is MDHEN and CDR2 is SYDVKM in the germline V gene. CDR3 DNA sequence: TGTGCCAGCGCCTTGGGACAGCCTTCCTACGAGCAGTACTTC. Translation: CASALGQPSYEQYF.

This clone came up a few times. The chain uses TRBV6-1 and TRBJ1-4, with 7 nucleotides matching TRBD1. CDR1 is MNHNS and CDR2 is SASEGT in the germline V gene. The CDR3 sequence is 13 residues long. The V and J ends lost 11 bases and 5 bases, in that order; junction bases with no gene match: 8. DNA of the CDR3: TGTGCCGGCGGCGGGACAGTCAATGAAAAACTGTTTTTT. Its translation is CAGGGTVNEKLFF.